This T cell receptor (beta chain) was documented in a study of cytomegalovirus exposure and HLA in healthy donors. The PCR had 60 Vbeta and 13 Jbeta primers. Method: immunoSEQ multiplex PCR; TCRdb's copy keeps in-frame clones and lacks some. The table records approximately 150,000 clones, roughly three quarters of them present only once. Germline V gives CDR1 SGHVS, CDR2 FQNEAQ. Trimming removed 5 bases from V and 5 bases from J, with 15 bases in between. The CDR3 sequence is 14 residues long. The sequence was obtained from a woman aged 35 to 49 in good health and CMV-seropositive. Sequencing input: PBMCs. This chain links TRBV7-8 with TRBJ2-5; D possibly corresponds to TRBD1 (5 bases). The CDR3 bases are TGTGCCAGCAGCGGGATCAGGGTAACGGAGACCCAGTACTTC. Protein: CASSGIRVTETQYF.